This T cell receptor beta chain was observed in a study of regulatory T cells in long-lasting Graves disease. Findings of the study overall: Compared with new cases, persistent Graves' patients showed reduced TCR diversity. There were preferences for TRBV28, TRBJ1-2 and TRBJ2-5 in persistent disease.

The authors built TCR beta libraries using iRepertoire HTBI primers and Arm-PCR of CDR3 regions. In TCRdb, the multiplex PCR reads were re-called with MiXCR into one record per CDR3 protein. This table has 380,000 or so distinct CDR3 sequences, 15% to 20% appearing once. V dropped 0 bases and J dropped 8 bases, with 18 bases sitting between them. CDR1 and CDR2 from the germline V gene are SGHRS and YFSETQ. The CDR3 runs 16 residues. Time point described: newly diagnosed GD, antithyroid drugs for less than 3 months. Extracted RNA from PBMCs served as the source of the TCR library. The peripheral blood volume drawn was 8 to 9.5 milliliters, and it was collected into EDTA tubes. This clonotype was seen many times. What it binds is unknown. Another study also made use of these data, one on T cells in Graves' hyperthyroidism and ophthalmopathy.

V is TRBV5-1 and J is TRBJ2-1, with a weak D call TRBD1 (6 bases). The specimen comprised peripheral blood mononuclear cells (PBMCs), sampled at new diagnosis, from a patient treated with antithyroid drugs. This receptor was obtained from a woman under 30 with Graves disease. CDR3 coding DNA: TGCGCCAGCAGCTTGGCTCGGGACACCCGGGTCTATGAGCAGTTCTTC. Translating it yields CASSLARDTRVYEQFF.